These 20 T cell receptor beta chains share one sample of origin, sequenced in a study of cytomegalovirus exposure and HLA in healthy donors (dated by TCRdb to the late 2010s). Libraries were built with the immunoSEQ multiplex PCR assay. A mixture of 60 forward primers for TCR Vbeta segments and 13 reverse primers for TCR Jbeta segments was used in the multiplex PCR. TCRdb obtained this table from immuneACCESS and retained in-frame rearrangements with V and J assigned. These tables miss some clones; where compared with another copy, unresolved V genes account for less than half of the shortfall, and the remainder is unexplained. Here the sample has roughly 100,000 clones; more than 70% occur a single time. The ten largest clones represent about 2.3% of the sample. The sequenced material came from PBMCs. Source of these receptors: a man in his forties in good health and CMV-seronegative.

This chain uses TRBV6-6 with TRBJ1-5; D is perhaps TRBD1 (5 bases). Germline CDR1 MNHNY, CDR2 SVGAGI (reference sequence). V shed 6 bases and J shed 0 bases, with 12 bases lying between them. The CDR3 loop spans 15 amino acids. The CDR3 region is CASSSAGISNQPQHF. Here the CDR3 DNA reads TGTGCCAGCAGCTCCGCAGGGATTAGCAATCAGCCCCAGCATTTT.

The rearrangement links TRBV5-1 to TRBJ1-1; possibly TRBD1 for D (6 bases). Germline CDR1 is SGHRS and CDR2 is YFSETQ. The CDR3 covers 15 residues. The ends were cut back, 0 bases at V and 5 bases at J, with 14 bases in the middle. The CDR3 nucleotides are TGCGCCAGCAGCTTGGCTGGGGGGAGGGGGACTGAAGCTTTCTTT. Translating it yields CASSLAGGRGTEAFF.

V is TRBV6-5 and J is TRBJ1-2, with D unresolved. The CDR3 consists of 15 residues. V gave up 2 bases and J gave up 7 bases, with 17 bases separating them. Per the germline V gene, CDR1 is MNHEY and CDR2 is SVGAGI. Here the CDR3 DNA reads TGTGCCAGCAGTTACCTCATGGGCCCACATTCTGGCTACACCTTC. Its protein product is CASSYLMGPHSGYTF.

This sequence joins TRBV29-1 and TRBJ1-1, with 11 bases matching TRBD1. This CDR3 has 11 residues. V trimming: 6 bases; J trimming: 7 bases; junction bases outside the gene matches: 1. Germline V lookup: CDR1 SQVTM, CDR2 ANQGSEA. The CDR3 DNA sequence: TGCAGCGTCGGGACAGGGGGTGAAGCTTTCTTT. Translation gives CSVGTGGEAFF.

The J gene is TRBJ2-1, the V gene TRBV5-1, with 9 nucleotides matching TRBD1. CDR1 SGHRS and CDR2 YFSETQ come from the germline V gene. The V gene end was trimmed by 5 bases and the J gene end by 4 bases; junction bases not matched to a gene: 7. This CDR3 contains 15 residues. The CDR3 DNA follows: TGCGCCAGCAGAATGGACAGGGGAAAATACAATGAGCAGTTCTTC. Its protein product is CASRMDRGKYNEQFF.

The V call is TRBV5-5, the J call TRBJ2-7, with 10 bases aligning to TRBD1. CDR1 and CDR2 from the germline V gene are SGHKS and YYEKEE (reference sequence). The trim removed 7 bases at V and 2 bases at J, leaving 6 bases unmatched. The length of the CDR3 is 14 residues. The CDR3 spells CASSGGTGAYEQYF. Written as DNA, the CDR3 is TGTGCCAGCTCCGGTGGGACAGGGGCCTACGAGCAGTACTTC.

The rearrangement joins TRBV13 to TRBJ2-7; 8 nucleotides line up with TRBD1. V was pared by 5 bases and J by 3 bases, with 9 bases of the junction left unmatched. This CDR3 is built from 15 residues. The germline V gene encodes CDR1 PRHDT and CDR2 FYEKMQ (reference sequence). The CDR3 coding sequence is TGTGCCAGCAGCCCGCAGGGGGCCGGGGACTACGAGCAGTACTTC. Translating it yields CASSPQGAGDYEQYF.

The chain joins TRBV6-1 to TRBJ2-7, with unresolved D. Looked up from germline, CDR1 is MNHNS and CDR2 is SASEGT. Trimming shortened V by 2 bases and J by 0 bases, and 8 bases separated the two germline ends. The CDR3 is made up of 14 amino acids. The CDR3 spells CASSEQASSYEQYF. In DNA form, the CDR3 reads TGTGCCAGCAGTGAACAGGCGAGCTCCTACGAGCAGTACTTC.

The chain uses TRBV7-9 and TRBJ1-3; D not resolved. CDR1 is SEHNR, CDR2 FQNEAQ, per germline (reference sequence). The CDR3 has 16 residues. The ends were cut back, 5 bases at V and 3 bases at J, with 17 bases in the middle. The CDR3 sequence: CASSPRGRADGNTIYF. CDR3 sequence (DNA): TGTGCCAGCAGCCCGCGGGGTAGGGCCGATGGAAACACCATATATTTT.

The genes are TRBV25-1 and TRBJ1-5; no reliable D call. This CDR3 is built from 13 residues. The germline V and J ends were trimmed by 5 bases and 2 bases, with 7 bases remaining between them. Per germline, CDR1 MGHDK and CDR2 SYGVNS. CDR3 sequence reads: CASSPPGNQPQHF. Written as DNA, the CDR3 is TGTGCCAGCAGTCCCCCAGGCAATCAGCCCCAGCATTTT.

V and J are TRBV6-1 and TRBJ1-1, with 7 bases fitting TRBD1. The V gene end was trimmed by 10 bases and the J gene end by 10 bases; junction bases not matched to a gene: 12. The germline V gene encodes CDR1 MNHNS and CDR2 SASEGT. The CDR3 length is 12 residues. The CDR3 is CATGGQTLVAFF. CDR3 nucleotides: TGTGCCACAGGGGGGCAGACCTTGGTAGCTTTCTTT.

V usage is TRBV5-1 and J usage is TRBJ2-1; D is unresolved. V was clipped by 2 bases and J by 0 bases, with 9 bases between them. Germline CDR1 SGHRS, CDR2 YFSETQ. The CDR3 is 15 residues long. CDR3 sequence (DNA): TGCGCCAGCAGCTTATCCGCGAACTCCTACAATGAGCAGTTCTTC. Its translation is CASSLSANSYNEQFF.

The chain employs TRBV2 and TRBJ1-3, with D unresolved. CDR3 length: 13 amino acids. Trimming took 3 bases from V and 0 from J, leaving 3 bases between them. From germline, CDR1 is SNHLY and CDR2 FYNNEI. CDR3 sequence: CASSDSSGNTIYF. In DNA form, the CDR3 reads TGTGCCAGCAGTGACAGCTCTGGAAACACCATATATTTT.

This chain uses TRBV5-1 with TRBJ2-5, with 10 bases that match TRBD1. CDR1 is SGHRS, CDR2 YFSETQ, per germline. V shed 5 bases and J 3 bases; nucleotides not matched to a gene: 7. The CDR3 has 15 amino acids. The CDR3 bases are TGCGCCAGCAGACCTGACAGGGGGCGAGAAGAGACCCAGTACTTC. Translated, it gives CASRPDRGREETQYF. Full variable domain (outside the CDR3, taken from reference TRBV5-1 and TRBJ2-5): KAGVTQTPRYLIKTRGQQVTLSCSPISGHRSVSWYQQTPGQGLQFLFEYFSETQRNKGNFPGRFSGRQFSNSRSEMNVSTLELGDSALYLCASRPDRGREETQYFGPGTRLLVL.

The V and J genes are TRBV5-8 and TRBJ2-5, with 11 positions matching TRBD2. Trimming took 3 bases from V and 2 from J; bases not matched to a gene: 6. CDR3 length equals 16 residues. Germline V gene data show CDR1 as SGHTS and CDR2 as YDEGEE. The chain's CDR3 is CASSWGRTSGQETQYF. The DNA for the CDR3 is TGTGCCAGCAGCTGGGGGAGGACTAGCGGGCAAGAGACCCAGTACTTC.

The chain carries TRBV18 and TRBJ1-1; 9 nucleotides agree with TRBD1. J gave up 1 base and V 3 bases, and 6 bases lay outside the gene matches. The CDR3 length is 16 residues. Germline CDR1 KGHSH, CDR2 LQKENI. CDR3 loop: CASSPRDRVTNTEAFF. CDR3 nucleotide sequence: TGTGCCAGCTCACCGCGGGACAGGGTGACGAACACTGAAGCTTTCTTT.

This clone has a single count. This sequence joins TRBV2 and TRBJ1-1; D gene unclear. The V and J ends lost 5 bases and 1 base respectively, with 8 bases between them. CDR3 size: 13 residues. Germline assignment: CDR1 SNHLY and CDR2 FYNNEI. CDR3 loop: CASSREANTEAFF. CDR3 DNA: TGTGCCAGCAGTAGGGAGGCGAACACTGAAGCTTTCTTT.

The chain is built from TRBV11-3 and TRBJ2-5, with 7 positions matching TRBD2. From germline, CDR1 is SGHNT and CDR2 YENEEA. V lost 3 bases to trimming and J lost 5 bases; unmatched junction nucleotides: 6. This CDR3 has 14 residues. As DNA, the CDR3 is TGTGCCAGCAGCTTCGGGGGGAGTTTGGAGACCCAGTACTTC. It encodes CASSFGGSLETQYF.

The rearrangement joins TRBV6-1 to TRBJ1-6; D remains unclear. Deletions cut 4 bases from V and 10 bases from J, with 11 bases between. From germline, CDR1 is MNHNS and CDR2 SASEGT. The CDR3 contains 13 residues. The CDR3 nucleotides read TGTGCCAGCAGTGGTAGTTTTGAGTCACCCCTCCACTTT. Protein: CASSGSFESPLHF.

The J gene is TRBJ1-5, the V gene TRBV28; D ambiguous. V lost 1 base to trimming and J lost 7 bases, with 8 bases between them. The CDR3 length is 13 residues. Germline V CDR1 and CDR2: MDHEN, SYDVKM. The CDR3 sequence: CASSLSGNQPQHF. DNA of the CDR3: TGTGCCAGCAGTTTATCGGGGAACCAGCCCCAGCATTTT.